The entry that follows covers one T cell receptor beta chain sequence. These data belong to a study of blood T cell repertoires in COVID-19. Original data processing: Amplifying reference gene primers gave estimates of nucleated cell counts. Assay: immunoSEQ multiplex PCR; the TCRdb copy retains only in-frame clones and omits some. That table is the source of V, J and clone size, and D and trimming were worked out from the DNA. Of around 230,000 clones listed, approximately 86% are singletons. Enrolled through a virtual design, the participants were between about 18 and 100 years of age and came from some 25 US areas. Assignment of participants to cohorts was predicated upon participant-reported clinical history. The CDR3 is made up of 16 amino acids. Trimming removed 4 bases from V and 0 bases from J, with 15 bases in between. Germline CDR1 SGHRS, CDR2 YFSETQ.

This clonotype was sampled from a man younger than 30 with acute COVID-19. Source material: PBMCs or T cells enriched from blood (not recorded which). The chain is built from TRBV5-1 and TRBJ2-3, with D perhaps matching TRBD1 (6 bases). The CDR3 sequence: CASSPGQTSSTDTQYF. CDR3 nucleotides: TGCGCCAGCAGCCCTGGACAGACTTCTAGCACAGATACGCAGTATTTT.